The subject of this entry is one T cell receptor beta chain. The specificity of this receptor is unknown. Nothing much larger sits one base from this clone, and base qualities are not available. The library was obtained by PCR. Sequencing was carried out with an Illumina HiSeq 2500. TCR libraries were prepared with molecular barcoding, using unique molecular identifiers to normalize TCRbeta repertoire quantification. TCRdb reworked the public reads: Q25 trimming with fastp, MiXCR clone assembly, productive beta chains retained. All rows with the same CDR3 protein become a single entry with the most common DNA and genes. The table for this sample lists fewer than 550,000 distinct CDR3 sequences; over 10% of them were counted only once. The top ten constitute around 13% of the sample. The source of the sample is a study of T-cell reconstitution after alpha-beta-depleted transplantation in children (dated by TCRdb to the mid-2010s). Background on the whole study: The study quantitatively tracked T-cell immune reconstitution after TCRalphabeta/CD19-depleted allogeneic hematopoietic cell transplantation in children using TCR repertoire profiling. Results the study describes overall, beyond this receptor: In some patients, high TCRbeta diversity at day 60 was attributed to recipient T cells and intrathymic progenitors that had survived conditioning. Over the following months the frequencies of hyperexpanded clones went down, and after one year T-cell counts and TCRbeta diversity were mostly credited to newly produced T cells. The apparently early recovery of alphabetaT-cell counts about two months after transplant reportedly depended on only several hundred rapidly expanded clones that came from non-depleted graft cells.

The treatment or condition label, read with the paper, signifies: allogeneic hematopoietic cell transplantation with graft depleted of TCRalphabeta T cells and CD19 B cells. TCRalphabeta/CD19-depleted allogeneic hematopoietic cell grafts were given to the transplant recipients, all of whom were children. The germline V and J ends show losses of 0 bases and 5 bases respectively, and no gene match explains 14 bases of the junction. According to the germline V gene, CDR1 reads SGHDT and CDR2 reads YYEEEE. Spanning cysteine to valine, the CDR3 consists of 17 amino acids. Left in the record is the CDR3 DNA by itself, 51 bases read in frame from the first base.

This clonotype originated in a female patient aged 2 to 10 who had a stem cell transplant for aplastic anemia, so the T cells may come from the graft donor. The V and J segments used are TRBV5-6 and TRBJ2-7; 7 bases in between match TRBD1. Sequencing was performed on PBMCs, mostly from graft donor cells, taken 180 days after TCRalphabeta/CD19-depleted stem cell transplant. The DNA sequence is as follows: TGTGCCAGCAGCTTGGCGGTGAGGGACAGCCGTCCCAACGAGCAGTACGTC. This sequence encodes CASSLAVRDSRPNEQYV.